Shown below are 7 T cell receptor beta chains from a single sample sequenced in a study of blood T cell repertoires in COVID-19. Libraries were prepared by immunoSEQ multiplex PCR; TCRdb keeps only in-frame clonotypes and omits some of them. The sample lists about 350,000 clones; roughly 86% were seen once. The material sequenced was PBMCs or T cells enriched from blood (not recorded which). These receptors originate from a woman aged 30 to 39 who had recovered from COVID-19.

The J gene is TRBJ2-3, the V gene TRBV28, with TRBD2 matching 11 bases. J lost 5 bases, V lost 6 bases, and 10 bases had no gene match. Germline V CDR1 and CDR2: MDHEN, SYDVKM. The CDR3 spans 16 residues. The CDR3 region has the DNA TGTGCCAGCAGACCTATAGCGGGGGGGCGTCAAGATACGCAGTATTTT. It codes for CASRPIAGGRQDTQYF. The full variable domain, rest sourced from reference TRBV28 and TRBJ2-3, is DVKVTQSSRYLVKRTGEKVFLECVQDMDHENMFWYRQDPGLGLRLIYFSYDVKMKEKGDIPEGYSVSREKKERFSLILESASTNQTSMYLCASRPIAGGRQDTQYFGPGTRLTVL.

This chain links TRBV3-1 (or the pseudogene TRBV3-2) with TRBJ1-4, with D maybe TRBD1 (5 bases). V lost 9 bases to trimming and J lost 13 bases, with 12 bases between them. CDR3 size: 10 residues. Germline V gene sequence: CDR1 LGHDT, CDR2 YNNKEL (reference sequence). The CDR3 reads CASGAYPLFF. The CDR3, as DNA: TGTGCCAGTGGGGCGTACCCACTGTTTTTT.

This clone was seen only once. The J gene is TRBJ1-6, the V gene TRBV11-1; 7 nucleotides agree with TRBD1. Germline V CDR1 and CDR2: SGHAT, FQDESV (reference sequence). Trimming cost V 5 bases and J 10 bases; bases outside gene matches: 11. The CDR3 loop spans 15 amino acids. This CDR3 reads CASSQGTAPWSPLHF. The DNA of the CDR3 is TGTGCCAGCAGCCAAGGGACAGCCCCGTGGTCACCCCTCCACTTT.

V usage is TRBV18 and J usage is TRBJ1-1, with D unclear. CDR1 is KGHSH, CDR2 LQKENI, per germline. The CDR3 loop spans 14 amino acids. V lost 3 bases and J 3 bases, leaving 11 bases between the germline ends. The CDR3, as DNA: TGTGCCAGCTCACCCACGCAGGTGGACACTGAAGCTTTCTTT. Translation gives CASSPTQVDTEAFF.

The chain has TRBV19 and TRBJ2-2, with D unclear. Between the trimmed V and J ends, which lost 3 bases and 0 bases, there was a span of 8 bases. This CDR3 contains 15 residues. Per the germline V gene, CDR1 is LNHDA and CDR2 is SQIVND (reference sequence). This CDR3 is CASSIGRPNTGELFF. Written as DNA, the CDR3 is TGTGCCAGTAGTATTGGCAGGCCGAACACCGGGGAGCTGTTTTTT.

V gene TRBV9 combines with J gene TRBJ1-5; D gene ambiguous. Germline V gives CDR1 SGDLS, CDR2 YYNGEE. The V gene lost 2 bases and the J gene lost 3 bases, with 9 bases spanning the gap. There are 14 residues in the CDR3. CDR3 DNA sequence: TGTGCCAGCAGCGTTAACAGCAACAATCAGCCCCAGCATTTT. This gives the protein CASSVNSNNQPQHF.

CDR3 nucleotide sequence: TGTGCCAGCAGCGCCGACAGGCTGAACACTGAAGCTTTCTTT. It specifies CASSADRLNTEAFF. The chain uses TRBV9 and TRBJ1-1, with D perhaps matching TRBD1 (6 bases). The V end lost 3 bases, the J end lost 0 bases, and 9 bases lay between the germline ends. The CDR3 runs 14 residues. The V gene's germline CDR1 is SGDLS and CDR2 YYNGEE.